This TCR beta chain was obtained from a study of CXCR3-negative and CXCR3-positive naive CD8 T cells. The study's findings and limits: Each naive subset displayed comparably high diversity, whereas memory CD8+ cells displayed much lower diversity. CXCR3-positive naive cells carried more hydrophobic TRB CDR3s than CXCR3-negative ones. The study inferred TCR strength from TRB CDR3 properties and found comparable surface CD5 between naive subsets.

5' RACE that incorporated UMI labels was used to prepare the TRB cDNA libraries. TCRdb reanalyzed the 5' RACE reads, giving one entry per CDR3 protein sequence and no DNA. This table holds 50,000 to 75,000 distinct CDR3 sequences. Germline CDR1 reads MNHEY; CDR2 reads SVGEGT. The CDR3 covers 16 residues. Notes on this clonotype: The antigen is undetermined.

Naive CD8+ T cells displayed a CD45RO-CCR7+CD27+CD95- phenotype. The specimen sequenced was naive CXCR3- CD8+ T cells from blood. Subset reported: CD45RO-CCR7+CD27+CD95- naive CD8+ T cells lacking CXCR3 (TNR3-). The TCR was taken from a human donor in good health. Some clones in this sample may be carry-over from other donors' samples. This chain uses TRBV6-2 or TRBV6-3 with TRBJ1-1. CDR3 amino acids: CASSYSMGLQNTEAFF.